The 32 T cell receptor beta chains below all came from one sample that was sequenced in a study of vaccination effects on CD4 cells after COVID-19. Profiling relied on immunoSEQ multiplex PCR, and the TCRdb table lists in-frame clones only, not all of them. The sample includes tens of thousands of clones, approximately 80% seen only once; the top ten take 2.5% to 3%. These TCRs' antigens remain unknown. The ViraFEST assay expanded antigen-specific CD4+ T cells with viral peptide pools before sequencing. CD4+ T cells were isolated after less than 12 days of culture. Vaccinated participants had no history of SARS-CoV-2 infection and tested negative for nucleocapsid antibodies. This sample comprised CD4+ T cells from PBMCs cultured with HCoV-NL63 spike peptides, obtained before COVID-19 vaccination. These TCRs come from a human donor who received a COVID-19 vaccine.

J is TRBJ2-3 and V is TRBV3-1 (or the pseudogene TRBV3-2); D not certain. Germline CDR1 LGHDT, CDR2 YNNKEL (reference sequence). The CDR3 sequence is 16 residues long. The V and J ends lost 2 bases and 2 bases respectively, with 14 bases between them. CDR3 DNA sequence: TGTGCCAGCAGCCAACCCGGACCCTTCCCCACAGATACGCAGTATTTT. Protein: CASSQPGPFPTDTQYF.

The rearrangement joins TRBV5-4 to TRBJ2-2; 9 bases fit TRBD1. The ends lost 3 bases at V and 6 bases at J; junction bases unmatched: 6. This CDR3 is built from 15 residues. Germline V lookup: CDR1 SGHNT, CDR2 YYREEE (reference sequence). CDR3 nucleotides: TGTGCCAGCAGCTCCGGGACAGGGCGAGCCGGGGAGCTGTTTTTT. Its translation: CASSSGTGRAGELFF. Combining the CDR3 with reference TRBV5-4 and TRBJ2-2 gives the whole variable domain ETGVTQSPTHLIKTRGQQVTLRCSSQSGHNTVSWYQQALGQGPQFIFQYYREEENGRGNFPPRFSGLQFPNYSSELNVNALELDDSALYLCASSSGTGRAGELFFGEGSRLTVL.

V is TRBV5-1 and J is TRBJ2-1, with 14 bases identical to TRBD2. Losses at the gene ends were 5 bases for V and 8 bases for J; bases not matched to a gene: 18. The V gene's germline CDR1 is SGHRS and CDR2 YFSETQ. CDR3 length: 19 residues. CDR3 residues: CASSSRTSGGPKVRDEQFF. The CDR3 bases are TGCGCCAGCAGTTCTCGGACTAGCGGGGGGCCTAAAGTGCGGGATGAGCAGTTCTTC.

J is TRBJ2-1 and V is TRBV28; TRBD1 matches 8 bases. This CDR3 is built from 16 residues. Germline lookup yields CDR1 MDHEN and CDR2 SYDVKM. The V gene end was trimmed by 3 bases and the J gene end by 7 bases; junction bases not matched to a gene: 11. The CDR3 coding sequence is TGTGCCAGCAGTTTTTACGGCAGGGGGCGTGGGAATGAGCAGTTCTTC. Its translation is CASSFYGRGRGNEQFF. Full variable domain (rest looked up from reference TRBV28 and TRBJ2-1): DVKVTQSSRYLVKRTGEKVFLECVQDMDHENMFWYRQDPGLGLRLIYFSYDVKMKEKGDIPEGYSVSREKKERFSLILESASTNQTSMYLCASSFYGRGRGNEQFFGPGTRLTVL.

The rearrangement links TRBV5-1 to TRBJ2-3, with TRBD2 identical over 8 bases. V lost 0 bases, J lost 3 bases, and 3 bases stayed unmatched. Germline assignment: CDR1 SGHRS and CDR2 YFSETQ. The CDR3 has 15 amino acids. CDR3 sequence: CASSLGAGGTDTQYF. The CDR3 DNA reads TGCGCCAGCAGCTTGGGGGCGGGGGGAACAGATACGCAGTATTTT.

The V call is TRBV9, the J call TRBJ2-5; tentative D call: TRBD1 (5 bases). Germline CDR1 SGDLS, CDR2 YYNGEE. V was trimmed by 0 bases and J by 6 bases, leaving 9 bases between them. The CDR3 loop spans 13 amino acids. The CDR3 DNA reads as TGTGCCAGCAGCGTAGATACAGGACAGACCCAGTACTTC. This translates into CASSVDTGQTQYF.

This rearrangement joins TRBV29-1 to TRBJ1-2, with TRBD1 as a possible D gene (5 bases). Trimming pared 5 bases from V and 4 bases from J, leaving 8 bases between. The CDR3 has 11 residues. The germline gives CDR1 SQVTM, CDR2 ANQGSEA. As DNA, the CDR3 is TGCAGCGTTCTTACAGGCTATGGCTACACCTTC. This encodes CSVLTGYGYTF.

The chain joins TRBV6-6 to TRBJ2-5; no firm D call. V was shortened by 10 bases and J by 0 bases, with 9 bases between the two germline ends. The CDR3 has 12 amino acids. Per the germline V gene, CDR1 is MNHNY and CDR2 is SVGAGI (reference sequence). The DNA for the CDR3 is TGTGCCACCCGGTTTTACCAAGAGACCCAGTACTTC. Residues: CATRFYQETQYF.

This clone was counted a few times. The rearrangement joins TRBV20-1 to TRBJ2-1, with TRBD2 identical over 11 bases. Trimming cost V 3 bases and J 4 bases; bases outside gene matches: 2. The germline CDR1 and CDR2 sequences are DFQATT and SNEGSKA (reference sequence). This CDR3 is 14 amino acids long. The CDR3 region is CSASLAGGYNEQFF. CDR3 coding DNA: TGCAGTGCTAGTCTAGCGGGGGGTTACAATGAGCAGTTCTTC.

The chain uses TRBV28 and TRBJ2-3, with a possible D match to TRBD2 (6 bases). V was pared by 2 bases and J by 14 bases, with 14 bases between. The CDR3 sequence is 12 residues long. Germline V gene lookup returns CDR1 MDHEN and CDR2 SYDVKM. The CDR3 region is CASSLGPGERYF. In DNA form, the CDR3 reads TGTGCCAGCAGTTTAGGGCCGGGGGAGAGGTATTTT. Variable domain in full (rest from reference TRBV28 and TRBJ2-3): DVKVTQSSRYLVKRTGEKVFLECVQDMDHENMFWYRQDPGLGLRLIYFSYDVKMKEKGDIPEGYSVSREKKERFSLILESASTNQTSMYLCASSLGPGERYFGPGTRLTVL.

For the CDR3, the DNA is TGTGCCAGTAGATGGCAGGGATTGAGCGCCGGGGAGCTGTTTTTT. This encodes CASRWQGLSAGELFF. The chain carries TRBV19 and TRBJ2-2; D perhaps matches TRBD1 (5 bases). CDR3 length: 15 residues. CDR1 is LNHDA and CDR2 is SQIVND in the germline V gene (reference sequence). The V and J ends lost 6 bases and 6 bases respectively, with 17 bases between them. The complete variable domain, with remaining parts taken from reference TRBV19 and TRBJ2-2, reads DGGITQSPKYLFRKEGQNVTLSCEQNLNHDAMYWYRQDPGQGLRLIYYSQIVNDFQKGDIAEGYSVSREKKESFPLTVTSAQKNPTAFYLCASRWQGLSAGELFFGEGSRLTVL.

The genes are TRBV12-3 or TRBV12-4 and TRBJ1-1, with TRBD1 as a possible D gene (6 bases). V was cut by 4 bases and J by 7 bases, with 10 bases left in between. The CDR3 sequence is 12 residues long. CDR3 DNA: TGTGCCAGCAGTTCCGGGACATATGAAGCTTTCTTT. This codes for CASSSGTYEAFF.

The J gene is TRBJ1-2, the V gene TRBV4-1, with D unclear. Trimming stripped 4 bases from V and 5 bases from J, with 14 bases between. The CDR3 length is 14 residues. Per germline, CDR1 MGHRA and CDR2 YSYEKL. The CDR3 region is CASSLQRTQYGYTF. The CDR3 DNA reads TGCGCCAGCAGCCTTCAACGGACTCAGTATGGCTACACCTTC.

This chain joins TRBV19 and TRBJ1-5, with TRBD1 identical over 9 bases. This CDR3 is 13 amino acids long. CDR1 is LNHDA, CDR2 SQIVND, per germline (reference sequence). Losses at the gene ends were 9 bases for V and 2 bases for J; bases not matched to a gene: 2. CDR3 sequence (DNA): TGTGCCAGCCGGGACAGGGGCAATCAGCCCCAGCATTTT. It encodes CASRDRGNQPQHF.

J is TRBJ2-2 and V is TRBV6-5, with 7 bases identical to TRBD2. Germline CDR1 is MNHEY and CDR2 is SVGAGI. The CDR3 spans 14 residues. Trimming removed 4 bases from V and 5 bases from J; junction bases left unmatched: 4. Written as DNA, the CDR3 is TGTGCCAGCAGTTTCGGGGAGGGGACCGGGGAGCTGTTTTTT. It yields the protein CASSFGEGTGELFF.

V usage is TRBV30 and J usage is TRBJ2-5; no clear D. Trimming took off 2 bases at V and 4 bases at J, with 2 bases between the two ends. CDR3 length: 10 residues. In germline, CDR1 is GTSNPN, CDR2 SVGIG (reference sequence). The DNA for the CDR3 is TGTGCCTGGAGTTCAGAGACCCAGTACTTC. It specifies CAWSSETQYF.

This chain joins TRBV5-4 and TRBJ1-4; perhaps TRBD1 as D (5 bases). The CDR3 extends over 16 amino acids. The germline V and J ends were trimmed by 3 bases and 4 bases, with 16 bases remaining between them. Germline CDR1 reads SGHNT; CDR2 reads YYREEE (reference sequence). CDR3 sequence reads: CASSSKGGGDNEKLFF. Here the CDR3 DNA reads TGTGCCAGCAGCTCAAAGGGAGGAGGGGATAATGAAAAACTGTTTTTT.

J is TRBJ2-1 and V is TRBV6-4; 9 bases map to TRBD2. The V segment lost 6 bases and the J segment 4 bases; nucleotides outside the gene matches: 7. CDR1 MRHNA and CDR2 SNTAGT come from the germline V gene. The CDR3 covers 15 residues. As DNA, the CDR3 is TGTGCCAGCAGCCTGAGCGGGGGGACTTACAATGAGCAGTTCTTC. Encoded protein: CASSLSGGTYNEQFF.

The genes are TRBV18 and TRBJ2-2; no firm D call. The CDR3 length is 14 residues. The V end lost 4 bases, the J end lost 3 bases, and 9 bases lay between the germline ends. From germline, CDR1 is KGHSH and CDR2 LQKENI. CDR3 in amino acids: CASSLRLDTGELFF. The DNA for the CDR3 is TGTGCCAGCTCACTTCGACTGGACACCGGGGAGCTGTTTTTT.

The CDR3 here is CASSLVGTGNSFRDTQYF. CDR3 DNA: TGTGCCAGCAGCTTAGTCGGGACAGGCAATAGTTTTAGAGATACGCAGTATTTT. The genes are TRBV11-2 and TRBJ2-3; 8 bases fit TRBD1. The CDR3 totals 18 residues. V dropped 1 base and J dropped 5; count of bases not matched to a gene: 14. Germline V gene sequence: CDR1 SGHAT, CDR2 FQNNGV.

The sample holds a few counts of this clone. This sequence joins TRBV5-5 and TRBJ1-1; weak D call: TRBD1 (5 bases). With 2 bases removed from V and 5 bases from J, the gap between germline ends came to 10 bases. Germline V gene sequence: CDR1 SGHKS, CDR2 YYEKEE (reference sequence). The CDR3 extends over 13 amino acids. The DNA for the CDR3 is TGTGCCAGCAGCTTCTTGGGGGATACTGAAGCTTTCTTT. It is translated as CASSFLGDTEAFF.

The CDR3 nucleotides read TGTGCCAGCAGTACCGGGACAGGGGCTTCCTACGAGCAGTACGTC. Encoded protein: CASSTGTGASYEQYV. The rearrangement uses TRBV6-5 and TRBJ2-7; 10 bases line up with TRBD1. The CDR3 is 15 residues long. The junction had 5 bases not matched to a gene; V was cut back by 5 bases and J by 1 base. The germline V gene encodes CDR1 MNHEY and CDR2 SVGAGI.

This sequence joins TRBV6-2 or TRBV6-3 and TRBJ2-2; TRBD2 aligns across 16 bases. Germline V gene sequence: CDR1 MNHEY, CDR2 SVGEGT. This CDR3 has 18 residues. The ends lost 0 bases at V and 6 bases at J; junction bases unmatched: 4. The CDR3 region is CASSYSGLAGGPSGELFF. The CDR3 nucleotides are TGTGCCAGCAGTTACTCGGGACTAGCGGGGGGGCCCTCCGGGGAGCTGTTTTTT.

The CDR3 DNA sequence: TGTGCCAGCAGATCCGGGACAGGGTACACAGATACGCAGTATTTT. It yields the protein CASRSGTGYTDTQYF. V and J are TRBV6-6 and TRBJ2-3, with TRBD1 matching 9 bases. V was pared by 6 bases and J by 2 bases, with 6 bases of the junction left unmatched. This CDR3 has 15 residues. Germline V gene data show CDR1 as MNHNY and CDR2 as SVGAGI (reference sequence).

J is TRBJ2-5 and V is TRBV6-5; D remains ambiguous. The V end was cut by 7 bases, the J end by 2 bases, with 8 bases between. The length of the CDR3 is 12 residues. Germline CDR1 reads MNHEY; CDR2 reads SVGAGI. CDR3 loop: CASNPNQETQYF. CDR3 nucleotide sequence: TGTGCCAGCAATCCTAATCAAGAGACCCAGTACTTC.

The V and J genes are TRBV7-8 and TRBJ2-1; no definite D call. Germline V CDR1 and CDR2: SGHVS, FQNEAQ. The CDR3 is made up of 16 amino acids. Trimming stripped 3 bases from V and 7 bases from J, with 19 bases between. The DNA for the CDR3 is TGTGCCAGCAGCTTTAGGCCCGACTCCTATGGGAATGAGCAGTTCTTC. The encoded protein is CASSFRPDSYGNEQFF.

The V gene is TRBV19, the J gene TRBJ1-1; 10 bases are shared with TRBD1. Germline V gives CDR1 LNHDA, CDR2 SQIVND (reference sequence). The CDR3 consists of 13 residues. V shed 4 bases and J 7 bases; nucleotides not matched to a gene: 3. CDR3 loop: CASSTTGGLEAFF. In DNA, the CDR3 is TGTGCCAGTAGTACGACAGGGGGCCTTGAAGCTTTCTTT.

This clone was counted between two and nine times. This chain uses TRBV5-1 with TRBJ1-1; D gene uncertain. Between the trimmed V and J ends, which lost 1 base and 1 base, there was a span of 8 bases. This CDR3 spans 14 amino acids. Germline V CDR1 and CDR2: SGHRS, YFSETQ. The CDR3 reads CASSLRAENTEAFF. Here the CDR3 DNA reads TGCGCCAGCAGCTTGAGGGCGGAGAACACTGAAGCTTTCTTT.

The chain links TRBV18 to TRBJ2-7, with TRBD2 identical over 13 bases. Trimming removed 3 bases from V and 4 bases from J; junction bases left unmatched: 3. The length of the CDR3 is 15 residues. Germline V lookup: CDR1 KGHSH, CDR2 LQKENI. The CDR3 sequence: CASSPGLAGIYEQYV. The DNA of the CDR3 is TGTGCCAGCTCACCGGGACTAGCGGGGATATACGAGCAGTACGTC.

This chain links TRBV2 with TRBJ1-6; possibly TRBD1 for D (5 bases). CDR3 length: 16 residues. V shed 7 bases and J shed 0 bases, with 13 bases lying between them. Germline values: CDR1 SNHLY, CDR2 FYNNEI. In DNA form, the CDR3 reads TGTGCCAGCATTAGGGACCGACGCTCCTATAATTCACCCCTCCACTTT. Its translation is CASIRDRRSYNSPLHF.

CDR3 sequence reads: CASRTVGRTDTQYF. As DNA, the CDR3 is TGCGCCAGCAGGACAGTGGGGAGGACAGATACGCAGTATTTT. V is TRBV4-1 and J is TRBJ2-3; the D gene is possibly TRBD2 (6 bases). The CDR3 runs to 14 residues. Germline CDR1 reads MGHRA; CDR2 reads YSYEKL. V lost 6 bases and J 3 bases, leaving 13 bases between the germline ends.

CDR3 loop: CASGSSRSGGLYNEQFF. The CDR3 nucleotides read TGTGCTAGTGGTTCTTCCCGAAGCGGGGGACTTTACAATGAGCAGTTCTTC. The chain links TRBV12-5 to TRBJ2-1; 8 bases match TRBD2. Germline lookup yields CDR1 LGHNT and CDR2 FRNRAP. With 4 bases clipped from V and 4 bases from J, the junction kept 12 bases outside the gene matches. The CDR3 totals 17 residues.